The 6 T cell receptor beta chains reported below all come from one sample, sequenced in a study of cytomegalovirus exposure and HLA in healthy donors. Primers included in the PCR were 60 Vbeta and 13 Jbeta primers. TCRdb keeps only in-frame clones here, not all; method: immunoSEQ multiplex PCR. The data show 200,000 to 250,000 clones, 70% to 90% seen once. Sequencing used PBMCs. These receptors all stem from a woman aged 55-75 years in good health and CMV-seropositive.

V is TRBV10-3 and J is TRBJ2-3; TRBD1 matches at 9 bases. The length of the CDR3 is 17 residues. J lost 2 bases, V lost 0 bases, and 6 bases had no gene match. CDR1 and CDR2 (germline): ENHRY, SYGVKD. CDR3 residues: CAISESSGTGYTDTQYF. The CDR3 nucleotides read TGTGCCATCAGTGAGTCTTCCGGGACAGGGTACACAGATACGCAGTATTTT.

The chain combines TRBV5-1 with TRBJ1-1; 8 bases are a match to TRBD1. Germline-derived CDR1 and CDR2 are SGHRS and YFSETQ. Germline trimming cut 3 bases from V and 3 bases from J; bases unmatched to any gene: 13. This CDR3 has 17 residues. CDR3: CASSSYLAGGVDTEAFF. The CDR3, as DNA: TGCGCCAGCAGCTCGTATTTGGCAGGGGGCGTGGACACTGAAGCTTTCTTT. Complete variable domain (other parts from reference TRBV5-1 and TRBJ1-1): KAGVTQTPRYLIKTRGQQVTLSCSPISGHRSVSWYQQTPGQGLQFLFEYFSETQRNKGNFPGRFSGRQFSNSRSEMNVSTLELGDSALYLCASSSYLAGGVDTEAFFGQGTRLTVV.

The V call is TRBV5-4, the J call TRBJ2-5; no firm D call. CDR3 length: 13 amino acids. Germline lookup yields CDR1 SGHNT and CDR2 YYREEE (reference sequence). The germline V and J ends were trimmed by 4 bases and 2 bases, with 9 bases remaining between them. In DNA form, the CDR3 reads TGTGCCAGCAGCCCACGCGCTCAAGAGACCCAGTACTTC. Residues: CASSPRAQETQYF.

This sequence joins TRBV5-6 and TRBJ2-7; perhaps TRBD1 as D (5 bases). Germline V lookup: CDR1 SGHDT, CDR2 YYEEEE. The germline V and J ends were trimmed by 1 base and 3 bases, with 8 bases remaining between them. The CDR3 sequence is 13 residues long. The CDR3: CASSLMTVYEQYF. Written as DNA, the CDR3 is TGTGCCAGCAGCTTGATGACAGTCTACGAGCAGTACTTC.

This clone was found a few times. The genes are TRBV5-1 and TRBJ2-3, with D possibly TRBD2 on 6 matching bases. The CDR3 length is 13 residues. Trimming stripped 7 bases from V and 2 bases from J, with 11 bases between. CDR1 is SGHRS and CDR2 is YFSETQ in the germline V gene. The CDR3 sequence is CASGWTTTDTQYF. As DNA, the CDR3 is TGCGCCAGCGGTTGGACTACCACAGATACGCAGTATTTT.

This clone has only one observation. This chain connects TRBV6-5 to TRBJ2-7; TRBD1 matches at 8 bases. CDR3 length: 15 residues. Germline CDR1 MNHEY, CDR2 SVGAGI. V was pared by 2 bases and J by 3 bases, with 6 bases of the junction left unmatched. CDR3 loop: CASSYTGGEVYEQYF. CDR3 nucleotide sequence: TGTGCCAGCAGTTACACAGGGGGAGAGGTCTACGAGCAGTACTTC.